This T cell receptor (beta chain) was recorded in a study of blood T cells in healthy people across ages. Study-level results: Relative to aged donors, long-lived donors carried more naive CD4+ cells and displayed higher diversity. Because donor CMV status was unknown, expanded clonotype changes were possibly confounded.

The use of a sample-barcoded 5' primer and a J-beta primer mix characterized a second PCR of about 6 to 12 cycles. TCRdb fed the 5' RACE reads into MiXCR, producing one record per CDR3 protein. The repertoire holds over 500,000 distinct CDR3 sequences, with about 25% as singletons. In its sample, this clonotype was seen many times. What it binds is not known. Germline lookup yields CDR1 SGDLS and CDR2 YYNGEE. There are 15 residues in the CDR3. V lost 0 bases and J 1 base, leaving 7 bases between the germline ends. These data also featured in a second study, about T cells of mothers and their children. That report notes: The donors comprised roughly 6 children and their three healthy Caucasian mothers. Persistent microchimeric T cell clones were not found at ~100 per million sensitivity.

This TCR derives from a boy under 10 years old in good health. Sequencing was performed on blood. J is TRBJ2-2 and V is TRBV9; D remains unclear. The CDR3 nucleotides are TGTGCCAGCAGCGTAGGAACAGTGAACACCGGGGAGCTGTTTTTT. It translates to CASSVGTVNTGELFF.